This TCR beta chain was recorded in a study of cytomegalovirus exposure and HLA in healthy donors. Points from the study as a whole: In vitro work confirmed that a few CMV-associated chains recognize CMV antigens. One later analysis, an examination of the 90 to 150 validation repertoires, found that first-cohort TCR clusters tended to co-occur in them. With high specificity and sensitivity, the classifier reportedly diagnosed cytomegalovirus status.

CDR3 size: 13 residues. V lost 8 bases and J lost 5, with 15 bases in between. Germline assignment: CDR1 SGHTA and CDR2 FQGTGA. A remark on this clone: Its antigen remains unidentified.

Using immunoSEQ multiplex PCR, the repertoire was profiled, and TCRdb retains in-frame clones only, with some absent. The sample consists of fewer than 400,000 clones, 70% to 90% of them appearing once. These donors were members of the approximately 110-subject validation cohort, a group separate from the roughly 670-subject first cohort. The material sequenced was PBMCs. This sequence was found in a woman aged 18 to 35 in good health and CMV-seronegative. This chain joins TRBV7-3 and TRBJ1-2; D perhaps matches TRBD1 (6 bases). The DNA of the CDR3 is TGTGCCAGCCAGACGACAGGTCCTTATGGCTACACCTTC. Amino acids: CASQTTGPYGYTF.